This T cell receptor (beta chain) was sequenced in a study of T cell changes during pregnancy in multiple sclerosis. This CDR3 contains 14 residues. Germline-derived CDR1 and CDR2 are SGHTA and FQGNSA. The V gene lost 1 base and the J gene lost 5 bases, with 11 bases spanning the gap. Repertoires were generated with immunoSEQ multiplex PCR, while TCRdb's copy carries only in-frame clones and drops some. The data hold about 22,000 clones, with approximately 89% observed a single time. This clonotype was sampled from a female donor in good health, enrolled as a control in a pregnancy study. The source material was CD4+ T cells from peripheral blood mononuclear cells, sampled after pregnancy. This rearrangement joins TRBV7-2 to TRBJ2-5; unclear D gene. DNA of the CDR3: TGTGCCAGCAGCTTAGTTCCGGTCGTGGAGACCCAGTACTTC. It encodes CASSLVPVVETQYF.